This TCR beta chain is from a study of T cells in Graves' hyperthyroidism and ophthalmopathy. Study conclusions and caveats: Stable hyperthyroidism was separated from ophthalmopathy by a model based on 13 V-J features.

PBMCs stemmed from around 10 ml fresh peripheral blood. Worth noting for this clonotype: Its antigen is not known.

Amplification yielded TCR beta CDR3 regions, with RNA transcripts as the source. The HTBI primer set drove a first-round RT-PCR of the TCR CDR3. Each CDR3 protein gets one entry after TCRdb re-called the multiplex PCR reads with MiXCR. The repertoire has about 360,000 distinct CDR3 sequences, over 10% of them found once; the top ten carry around 9.2%. This CDR3 is 18 amino acids long. The germline V gene has CDR1 SGDLS and CDR2 YYNGEE. With 0 bases removed from V and 3 bases from J, the gap between germline ends came to 21 bases. The sample consisted of blood. The chain combines TRBV9 with TRBJ1-2, with a weak D call TRBD1 (5 bases). The TCR was taken from a woman under 30 with Graves' hyperthyroidism. CDR3 coding DNA: TGTGCCAGCAGCGTAGACGGAGACAGCCCCCTTTGGTACTATGGCTACACCTTC. Translated, it gives CASSVDGDSPLWYYGYTF.